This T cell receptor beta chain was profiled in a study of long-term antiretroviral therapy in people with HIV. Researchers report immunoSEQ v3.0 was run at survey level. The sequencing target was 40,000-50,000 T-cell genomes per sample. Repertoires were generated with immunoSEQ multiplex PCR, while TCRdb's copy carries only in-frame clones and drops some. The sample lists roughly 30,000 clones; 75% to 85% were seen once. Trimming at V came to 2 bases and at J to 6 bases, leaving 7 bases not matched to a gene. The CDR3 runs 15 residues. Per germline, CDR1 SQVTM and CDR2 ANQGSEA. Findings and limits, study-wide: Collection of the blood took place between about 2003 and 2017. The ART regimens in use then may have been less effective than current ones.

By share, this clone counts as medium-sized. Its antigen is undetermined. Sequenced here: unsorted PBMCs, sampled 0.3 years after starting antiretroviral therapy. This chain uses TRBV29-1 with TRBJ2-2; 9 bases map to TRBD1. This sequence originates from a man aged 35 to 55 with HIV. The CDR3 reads CSVEFRDRAAGELFF. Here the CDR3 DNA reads TGCAGCGTTGAATTCCGGGACAGGGCCGCCGGGGAGCTGTTTTTT.